A selection of T cell receptor beta chains follows, all from one sample in a study of shared clonotypes between healthy human individuals. Profiling relied on immunoSEQ multiplex PCR, and the TCRdb table lists in-frame clones only, not all of them. The data contain 1.5 million to 2.5 million clones, just under 95% of them singletons. The sequencing input was naive CD8+ T cells sorted from blood. The receptors come from a man younger than 30 in good health. CDR3s include the opening cysteine and the closing phenylalanine or tryptophan. D genes are given only for firm matches. Only part of the rows carry a size: once, few, many, or a class if the clone is expanded.

j_call v_call d_call clone_size cdr3_nt cdr3_aa
TRBJ2-1 TRBV7-9 TRBD1 once TGTGCCAGCAGCCCCGGACAGGGTAGTAGGAATGAGCAGTTCTTC CASSPGQGSRNEQFF
TRBJ2-1 TRBV27 TRBD2 . TGTGCCAGCAGTTTTAGCGGGGGGGCGGATGAGCAGTTCTTC CASSFSGGADEQFF
TRBJ2-2 TRBV27 . . TGTGCCAGCAGTTTCGTGGGTTTGCCAACGGAGGAGCTGTTTTTT CASSFVGLPTEELFF
TRBJ2-5 TRBV7-2 TRBD2 . TGTGCCAGCAGCTTAGCGATGGGCGGGAGATCTCAAGAGACCCAGTACTTC CASSLAMGGRSQETQYF
TRBJ2-7 TRBV9 . . TGTGCCAGCAGCGTAGATGACAGTCGAACCTACGAGCAGTACTTC CASSVDDSRTYEQYF
TRBJ1-1 TRBV4-1 . few TGCGCCAGCAGCGCCAGGGTTTTGAACACTGAAGCTTTCTTT CASSARVLNTEAFF
TRBJ1-2 TRBV6-5 TRBD1 . TGTGCCAGCAGTTACAGGACAGGGCCTTATGGCTACACCTTC CASSYRTGPYGYTF
TRBJ2-5 TRBV7-9 . . TGTGCCAGCAGCTTAGTTGGTGAGGGCGGTCAAGAGACCCAGTACTTC CASSLVGEGGQETQYF
TRBJ2-7 TRBV4-1 . . TGCGCCAGCAGCCAAGACTTGAAGGGGAGCTCCTACGAGCAGTACTTC CASSQDLKGSSYEQYF
TRBJ2-7 TRBV2 . . TGTGCCAGCAGTTCCACAGGCCCCGGCTCCTACGAGCAGTACTTC CASSSTGPGSYEQYF
TRBJ1-5 TRBV6-1 . . TGTGCCAGCAGTGGAGATCAGCCCCAGCATTTT CASSGDQPQHF
TRBJ2-3 TRBV7-9 . . TGTGCCAGCAGAGCTGCTAAACTAGGGGACACAGATACGCAGTATTTT CASRAAKLGDTDTQYF
TRBJ2-7 TRBV9 TRBD2 . TGTGCCAGCAGCGTAGCTAGCGGAGGCTCCTACGAGCAGTACTTC CASSVASGGSYEQYF
TRBJ2-1 TRBV19 . . TGTGCCAGTAGTATGTCCAGGGACAATGAGCAGTTCTTC CASSMSRDNEQFF
TRBJ2-7 TRBV28 . . TGTGCCAGCAGTTTTGGCCAGGGTTACGAGCAGTACTTC CASSFGQGYEQYF
TRBJ2-7 TRBV28 . . TGTGCCAGCAATGCCGTAGGGGGGTCCTACGAGCAGTACTTC CASNAVGGSYEQYF
TRBJ2-7 TRBV28 . . TGTGCCAGCAGTTTACGGCCGGACGGGAGCTCCTACGAGCAGTACTTC CASSLRPDGSSYEQYF
TRBJ2-7 TRBV5-6 . . TGTGCCAGCAGCTTGGGACTAGTCCCCCACGAGCAGTACTTC CASSLGLVPHEQYF
TRBJ1-2 TRBV15 TRBD1 . TGTGCCACCAGCATAGGGACAGGGATCGGCTACACCTTC CATSIGTGIGYTF
TRBJ2-1 TRBV2 TRBD2 . TGTGCCAGCAGTGAAGGCGGGGGGGATTACAATGAGCAGTTCTTC CASSEGGGDYNEQFF
TRBJ1-2 TRBV6-5 . once TGTGCCAGCAGGACAGTTAGCAGCTACACCTTC CASRTVSSYTF
TRBJ2-3 TRBV9 . . TGTGCCAGCAGCGTAGAACTCTCAGATACGCAGTATTTT CASSVELSDTQYF
TRBJ2-4 TRBV7-9 . once TGTGCCAGCAGCCTGGTGGGGGTAGCCAAAAACATTCAGTACTTC CASSLVGVAKNIQYF